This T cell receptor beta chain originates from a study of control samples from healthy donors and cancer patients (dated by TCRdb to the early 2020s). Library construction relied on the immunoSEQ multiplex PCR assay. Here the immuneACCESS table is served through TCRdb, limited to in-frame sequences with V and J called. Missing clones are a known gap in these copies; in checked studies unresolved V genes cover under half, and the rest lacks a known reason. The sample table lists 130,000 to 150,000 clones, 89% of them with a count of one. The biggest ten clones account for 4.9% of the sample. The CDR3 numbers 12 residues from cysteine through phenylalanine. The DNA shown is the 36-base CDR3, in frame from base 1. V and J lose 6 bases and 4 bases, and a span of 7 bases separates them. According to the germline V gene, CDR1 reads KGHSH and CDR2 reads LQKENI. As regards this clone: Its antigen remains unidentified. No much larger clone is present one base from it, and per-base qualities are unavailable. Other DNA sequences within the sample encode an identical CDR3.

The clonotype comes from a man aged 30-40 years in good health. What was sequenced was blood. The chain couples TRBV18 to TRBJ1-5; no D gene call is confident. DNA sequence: TGTGCCAGCTCCCCCGGGAATCAGCCCCAGCATTTT. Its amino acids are CASSPGNQPQHF.